The present entry profiles one T cell receptor (beta chain) with its context. Its cognate antigen is unknown. The data stem from a study of cytomegalovirus exposure and HLA in healthy donors. Researchers ran the PCR with 60 Vbeta and 13 Jbeta primers. The repertoire was sequenced with immunoSEQ multiplex PCR; TCRdb's copy has only in-frame clones and lacks some. Of approximately 250,000 clones listed, about 85% are singletons. While unrecorded immune exposures were likely, the donors were nominally healthy when sampled. General study findings and limits: Certain indistinguishable V segments, among them TRBV6-2 and TRBV6-3, were excluded. TCR beta V- and J-gene trimming, according to a later analysis, was linked to a missense DCLRE1C variant.

Trimming cost V 0 bases and J 5 bases, with 6 bases left between them. Germline V gene lookup returns CDR1 SGHDN and CDR2 FVKESK. CDR3 length: 13 amino acids. Sequencing input: PBMCs. This TCR came from a girl under 10 years old in good health and CMV-seronegative. The chain carries TRBV14 and TRBJ2-3; D is unresolved. This chain's CDR3 is CASSQEFGDTQYF. The CDR3, as DNA: TGTGCCAGCAGCCAAGAATTCGGAGATACGCAGTATTTT.